Presented here are 8 T cell receptor beta chains from one specimen sequenced in a study of T cell repertoires in aging, cancer and after chemotherapy (dated by TCRdb to between 2019 and 2020). TCR beta rearrangements were amplified from genomic DNA extracted from peripheral blood rather than from sorted cells or RNA. The sequencing machine was an Illumina MiSeq. Multiplex touch-down PCR with a mixed TRB-A/B primer pool was used to amplify rearranged TRB sequences covering the V, D and J segments. The public reads were reprocessed in TCRdb via fastp at Q25 and MiXCR, keeping in-frame beta chains. Rows matching on CDR3 protein sequence are summarized as one entry with the most common DNA and genes. For this sample there are around 4,900 distinct CDR3 sequences; over 60% appear just once. Clones ranked in the top ten supply over 25% of the sample. The sample consisted of blood. Receptors originate from a human donor with a solid tumor.

The chain has TRBV7-2 and TRBJ1-2; 8 bases agree with TRBD1. Germline-derived CDR1 and CDR2 are SGHTA and FQGNSA. This CDR3 has 14 residues. V lost 1 base to trimming and J lost 7 bases; unmatched junction nucleotides: 5. The CDR3 sequence: CASSLGGQGRGYTF. CDR3 in DNA: TGTGCCAGCAGCTTAGGTGGACAGGGTCGTGGCTACACCTTC.

There are a few counts of this clonotype. The chain links TRBV20-1 to TRBJ1-2; perhaps TRBD1 as D (6 bases). V was cut by 6 bases and J by 5 bases, with 13 bases left in between. CDR3 length equals 12 residues. Germline-derived CDR1 and CDR2 are DFQATT and SNEGSKA (reference sequence). The CDR3 sequence: CSARTAEYGYTF. The CDR3 bases are TGCAGTGCCCGGACAGCAGAATATGGCTACACCTTC.

This chain joins TRBV20-1 and TRBJ2-2, with 9 bases that match TRBD2. Germline lookup yields CDR1 DFQATT and CDR2 SNEGSKA (reference sequence). This CDR3 comprises 14 residues. V lost 6 bases and J lost 2; bases outside the gene matches: 4. CDR3 in amino acids: CSATLAGNTGELFF. The CDR3 region has the DNA TGCAGTGCAACCCTAGCGGGAAACACCGGGGAGCTGTTTTTT.

The CDR3 region has the DNA TGTGCCAGCAGTTACCGCAGAGAAATGAACACTGAAGCTTTCTTT. This gives the protein CASSYRREMNTEAFF. The V gene is TRBV12-3 or TRBV12-4, the J gene TRBJ1-1; no reliable D call. The CDR3 is 15 amino acids. V was shortened by 4 bases and J by 0 bases, with 12 bases between the two germline ends.

The chain's CDR3 is CASSLAQGKHGYTF. The DNA for the CDR3 is TGTGCCAGCAGCTTAGCGCAGGGGAAGCATGGCTACACCTTC. The chain couples TRBV7-9 to TRBJ1-2; tentatively, D is TRBD1 (6 bases). V lost 0 bases and J lost 6, with 11 bases in between. Per the germline V gene, CDR1 is SEHNR and CDR2 is FQNEAQ (reference sequence). The CDR3 runs to 14 residues.

The J gene is TRBJ2-3, the V gene TRBV20-1; TRBD2 agrees at 9 bases. The germline V gene encodes CDR1 DFQATT and CDR2 SNEGSKA (reference sequence). This CDR3 has 14 amino acids. J gave up 3 bases and V 5 bases, and 6 bases lay outside the gene matches. The CDR3 coding sequence is TGCAGTGCTGCTAGAGCGGGAGGAACAGATACGCAGTATTTT. This gives the protein CSAARAGGTDTQYF.

The CDR3 loop is CASSYSGYINEKLFF. CDR3 coding DNA: TGTGCCAGCAGTTATTCAGGGTATATTAATGAAAAACTGTTTTTT. V usage is TRBV6-6 and J usage is TRBJ1-4, with TRBD1 as a possible D gene (5 bases). Germline V gene sequence: CDR1 MNHNY, CDR2 SVGAGI (reference sequence). The CDR3 runs to 15 residues. V shed 3 bases and J shed 4 bases, with 12 bases lying between them.

A note on this clonotype: A read error may account for a junction end that differs from germline. This chain connects TRBV5-5 to TRBJ1-2; no reliable D call. This CDR3 has 13 amino acids. Germline values: CDR1 SGHKS, CDR2 YYEKEE (reference sequence). In DNA, the CDR3 is TGCGCCAGCAGCTGGGCCGCCCCCGGGGGCTACACCTTC. The encoded protein is CASSWAAPGGYTF.